This T cell receptor (beta chain) was documented in a study of OX40 agonist ivuxolimab in advanced cancers. Overall study results and limits: On average, a greater number of expanded clones characterised CD8+ T cells relative to CD4+.

As concerns this clone: Its antigen is as yet unknown.

If patients had autoimmune disease history or systemic immunosuppression, they were excluded. CDR3 length: 9 residues. V was shortened by 10 bases and J by 9 bases, with 9 bases between the two germline ends. Generated by immunoSEQ multiplex PCR, the TCRdb table keeps only in-frame clones and is missing some. The data contain roughly 81,000 clones, 85% to 90% of them singletons. This TCR came from an adult with an advanced solid tumor such as melanoma, head and neck, liver or kidney cancer. The chain carries TRBV23-1 and TRBJ1-2; no clear D. TRBV23-1 is annotated as an ORF whose role is uncertain. Material: CD4+ or CD8+ T cells sorted from blood, obtained in a trial of the OX40 agonist ivuxolimab. The CDR3 reads CATILRYTF. In DNA form, the CDR3 reads TGCGCCACTATCCTACGCTACACCTTC.